This record covers a single T cell receptor (beta chain). This entry comes from a study of T cell changes during pregnancy in multiple sclerosis. V lost 0 bases to trimming and J lost 7 bases, with 13 bases between them. Germline CDR1 and CDR2: LGHNA and YSLEER. The CDR3 is 16 residues long. Here immunoSEQ multiplex PCR was the method, and the copy in TCRdb shows in-frame clones only, minus some. The table records 55,000 to 75,000 clones, approximately 90% of them present only once. The sequence was obtained from a female donor in good health, enrolled as a control in a pregnancy study. The sequences come from peripheral blood, collected in the third trimester of pregnancy. The rearrangement links TRBV4-3 to TRBJ1-6; possibly TRBD1 for D (5 bases). CDR3 sequence (DNA): TGCGCCAGCAGCCAAGATCCCCAGGGCGAAAATTCACCCCTCCACTTT. Amino acid sequence: CASSQDPQGENSPLHF.